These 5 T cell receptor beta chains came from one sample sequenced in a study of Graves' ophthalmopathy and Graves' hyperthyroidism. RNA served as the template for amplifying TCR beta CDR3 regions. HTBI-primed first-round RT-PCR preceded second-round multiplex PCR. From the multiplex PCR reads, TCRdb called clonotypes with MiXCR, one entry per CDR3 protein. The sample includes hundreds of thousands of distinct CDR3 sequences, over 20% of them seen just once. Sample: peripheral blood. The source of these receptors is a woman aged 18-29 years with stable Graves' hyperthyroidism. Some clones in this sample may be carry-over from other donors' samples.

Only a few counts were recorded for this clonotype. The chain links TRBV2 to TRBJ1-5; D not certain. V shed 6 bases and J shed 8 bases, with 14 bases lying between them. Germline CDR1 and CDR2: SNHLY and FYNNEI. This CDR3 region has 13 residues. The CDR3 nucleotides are TGTGCCAGCAGCGGCTTACCGGGTGAGCCCCAGCATTTT. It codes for CASSGLPGEPQHF.

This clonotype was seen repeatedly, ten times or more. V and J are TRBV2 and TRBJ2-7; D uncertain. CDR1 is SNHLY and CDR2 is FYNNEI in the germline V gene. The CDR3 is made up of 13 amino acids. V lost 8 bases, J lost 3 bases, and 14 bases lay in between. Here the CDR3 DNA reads TGTGCCAGCCGTTACAGTCAGGTCTACGAGCAGTACTTC. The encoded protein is CASRYSQVYEQYF.

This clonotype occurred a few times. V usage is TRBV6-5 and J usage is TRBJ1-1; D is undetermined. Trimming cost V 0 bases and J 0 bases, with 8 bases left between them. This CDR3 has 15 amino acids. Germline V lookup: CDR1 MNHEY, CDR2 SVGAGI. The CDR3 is CASSYSKGVNTEAFF. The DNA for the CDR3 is TGTGCCAGCAGTTACTCGAAGGGAGTGAACACTGAAGCTTTCTTT.

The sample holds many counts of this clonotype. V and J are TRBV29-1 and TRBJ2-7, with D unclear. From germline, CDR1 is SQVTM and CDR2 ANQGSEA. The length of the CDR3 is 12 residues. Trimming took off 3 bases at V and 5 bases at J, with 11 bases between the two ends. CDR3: CSVDIGSHEQYF. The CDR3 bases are TGCAGCGTTGACATAGGGTCCCACGAGCAGTACTTC.

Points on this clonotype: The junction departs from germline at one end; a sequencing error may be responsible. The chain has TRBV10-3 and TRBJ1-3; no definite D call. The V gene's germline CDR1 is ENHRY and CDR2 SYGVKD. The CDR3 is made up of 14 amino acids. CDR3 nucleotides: TGTGCCATCAGTGATCACGACTCTGGAGACACCATATATTTT. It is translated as CAISDHDSGDTIYF.